Listed below are T cell receptor beta chains from one sample, sequenced in a study of CD8+ T cells in alopecia areata. Some clones are missing from TCRdb's copy, which holds only in-frame ones; the method was immunoSEQ multiplex PCR. The table lists about 82,000 clones, roughly 51% of them singletons. Sequenced input: NKG2D-high CD8+ T cells sorted from blood. These receptors were obtained from a human donor with alopecia areata. The CDR3 runs from the conserved cysteine through the conserved F or W. A D gene is named only where the DNA matches it firmly. A clone size is listed for some rows: how often the clone was seen (once, few, many), or a class if it is expanded.

cdr3_length,v_call,d_call,j_call,clone_size,cdr3_nt,cdr3_aa
14,TRBV28,TRBD2,TRBJ2-3,-,TGTGCCAGCAGTTTAGCGGGGGTTCCAGATACGCAGTATTTT,CASSLAGVPDTQYF
14,TRBV29-1,-,TRBJ2-1,few,TGCAGCGTTGAAGAAGGGCTAGCCTCGAATGAGCAGTTCTTC,CSVEEGLASNEQFF
11,TRBV4-1,-,TRBJ2-1,-,TGCGCCAGCAGCCGGGGTAATGAGCAGTTCTTC,CASSRGNEQFF
16,TRBV30,-,TRBJ2-7,-,TGTGCCTTTTCTTTGGGCAGGGGCGAGTGGGCCTACGAGCAGTACTTC,CAFSLGRGEWAYEQYF
15,TRBV4-2,TRBD1,TRBJ1-1,few,TGTGCCAGCAGCGTCACAGGGGGGAGTGCCACTGAAGCTTTCTTT,CASSVTGGSATEAFF
14,TRBV27,-,TRBJ1-6,-,TGTGCCAGCAGTTTGGGGGACCGGAATTCACCCCTCCACTTT,CASSLGDRNSPLHF
15,TRBV13,TRBD2,TRBJ2-3,-,TGTGCCAGCAGCTTAGTATCTAGCGGGAGAGATACGCAGTATTTT,CASSLVSSGRDTQYF
15,TRBV23-1,-,TRBJ2-6,-,TGCGCCAGCGGAAGGGAGTCCTTAGGGGCCAACGTCCTGACTTTC,CASGRESLGANVLTF
15,TRBV5-1,-,TRBJ2-7,-,TGCGCCAGCAGCTCGGCCGCACAACTCTCCTACGAGCAGTACTTC,CASSSAAQLSYEQYF
15,TRBV7-9,TRBD2,TRBJ2-3,-,TGTGCCAGCAGCTCTGGGGGGGTGTCGACAGATACGCAGTATTTT,CASSSGGVSTDTQYF
12,TRBV29-1,TRBD1,TRBJ2-7,few,TGCGCCGGGACAGGGGGCTCCTACGAGCAGTACTTC,CAGTGGSYEQYF